This TCR beta chain originates from a study of cytomegalovirus exposure and HLA in healthy donors. Vbeta (60) and Jbeta (13) primers were used in the PCR. Profiled with immunoSEQ multiplex PCR; TCRdb holds only in-frame clones, not every one. Of 150,000 or so clones listed, around 80% are singletons. Germline CDR1 MNHEY, CDR2 SMNVEV (reference sequence). V lost 0 bases and J 0 bases, leaving 3 bases between the germline ends. This CDR3 comprises 14 residues. The chain uses TRBV27 and TRBJ1-5; D gene ambiguous. Sequenced: PBMCs. The receptor was derived from a male donor in good health and CMV-seropositive. CDR3 sequence: CASSLSNSNQPQHF. In nucleotides, the CDR3 is TGTGCCAGCAGTTTATCCAATAGCAATCAGCCCCAGCATTTT.